Listed below are T cell receptor beta chains from one sample, sequenced in a study of T cells in Graves' hyperthyroidism and ophthalmopathy. TCRdb called the multiplex PCR reads again in MiXCR, with one record for every CDR3 protein. The table records 650,000 to 700,000 distinct CDR3 sequences, 17% of them present only once. The source material was blood. The receptors were sampled from a man aged 45 to 65 with Graves' hyperthyroidism. Both conserved end residues are part of each CDR3. A D gene is named only where the DNA matches it firmly. Rows may omit the clone size; those that give it use once, few, many or a size class.

TRBJ2-7 TRBD2 - TRBV6-1 TGTGCCAGCAGCAAAGAGACTAGCGGGAGGCGCGAGCAGTACTTC CASSKETSGRREQYF
TRBJ1-4 - few TRBV20-1 TGCAGTGCGGTCAGGAGTGCAACTAATGAAAAACTGTTTTTT CSAVRSATNEKLFF
TRBJ2-5 - - TRBV6-1 TGTGCCAGCAGACCTCCAGGGTACTCAGGGACCCAGTACTTC CASRPPGYSGTQYF
TRBJ1-1 - many TRBV28 TGTGCCAGCAGTTTGATCCTGAACTGGAACACTGAAGCTTTCTTT CASSLILNWNTEAFF
TRBJ1-1 TRBD1 - TRBV28 TGTGCCAGCAGTTCCGTGGACAGGGTGATAAACACTGAAGCTTTCTTT CASSSVDRVINTEAFF
TRBJ2-1 - many TRBV28 TGTGCCAGCCTGAAGGGTCAGTCCTACAATGAGCAGTTCTTC CASLKGQSYNEQFF
TRBJ2-1 TRBD2 many TRBV29-1 TGCAGCGTGGGACGGGAGGGTAGCTCCTACAATGAGCAGTTCTTC CSVGREGSSYNEQFF
TRBJ1-4 - few TRBV6-1 TGTGCCAGCAGTGAATACTGGGTAACTAATGAAAAACTGTTTTTT CASSEYWVTNEKLFF
TRBJ2-1 - - TRBV6-5 TGTGCCAGCAGTTACAACAGTCAGACCTACAATGAGCAGTTCTTC CASSYNSQTYNEQFF
TRBJ2-3 TRBD2 many TRBV7-8 TGTGCCAGCAGCTTAGCGGGTAGCGGGGGCAGCACAGATACGCAGTATTTT CASSLAGSGGSTDTQYF
TRBJ1-3 - few TRBV2 TGTGCCAGCAGTGTAGGCTATGGCTCTGGAAACACCATATATTTT CASSVGYGSGNTIYF
TRBJ2-2 - few TRBV19 TGTGCCAGTAGTATAGGACCTATGGGCACCGGGGAGCTGTTTTTT CASSIGPMGTGELFF
TRBJ1-4 - many TRBV11-2 TGTGCCAGCATACAGGGACTCGGGTCTAATGAAAAACTGTTTTTT CASIQGLGSNEKLFF
TRBJ1-1 - many TRBV6-1 TGTGCCGGATCCGGGACGGCAAACACTGAAGCTTTCTTT CAGSGTANTEAFF
TRBJ2-7 - many TRBV27 TGTGCCAGCAGTTCGTTGTTAGGTCACCTTCACCACGAGCAGTACTTC CASSSLLGHLHHEQYF
TRBJ2-1 TRBD1 - TRBV19 TGTGCCAGTAGTAAAGACAGGGGAAATGAGCAGTTCTTC CASSKDRGNEQFF
TRBJ2-7 TRBD1 many TRBV28 TGTGCCATAGGGGGCACCCCCTACGAGCAGTACTTC CAIGGTPYEQYF
TRBJ1-1 - many TRBV12-3/TRBV12-4 TGTGCCAGCAGTCCGCCTACAGTGAACACTGAAGCTTTCTTT CASSPPTVNTEAFF
TRBJ2-6 - - TRBV12-3/TRBV12-4 TGTGCCAGCAGTTCAAACAAGGGGGGGCTCGCAGGGGCCAACGTCCTGACTTTC CASSSNKGGLAGANVLTF
TRBJ2-7 TRBD1 many TRBV15 TGTGCCACCAGCGTCGACAGGGGGAATACCTACGAGCAGTACTTC CATSVDRGNTYEQYF
TRBJ1-5 - few TRBV20-1 TGCAGTGCTAGAGGGGAGGGGGGACAGCCCCAGCATTTT CSARGEGGQPQHF
TRBJ1-1 TRBD1 many TRBV11-2 TGTGCCAGCAGCGAGGACAGGGGGGACACTGAAGCTTTCTTT CASSEDRGDTEAFF